The 21 T cell receptor beta chains in this list originate from one sample, sequenced in a study of T cell repertoires in cytomegalovirus infection. Antigens for these TCRs are unknown. TCRdb re-called the reads with MiXCR, one entry per CDR3 protein. Of about 890,000 distinct CDR3 sequences listed, around 30% are singletons. The sequenced sample was cultured CD8+ T cells from PBMCs, obtained from culture after CMV antigen stimulation. The receptors stem from a human donor in good health (CMV status not recorded). Some clones in this sample may be carry-over from other donors' samples.

This clonotype was counted between two and nine times. V and J are TRBV7-9 and TRBJ1-2, with D hard to call. Germline-derived CDR1 and CDR2 are SEHNR and FQNEAQ (reference sequence). CDR3 size: 12 residues. The V end lost 7 bases, the J end lost 8 bases, and 14 bases lay between the germline ends. The CDR3 here is CASTIGQMGYTF. In DNA form, the CDR3 reads TGTGCCAGCACCATAGGGCAGATGGGCTACACCTTC.

This clonotype appeared a few times. V is TRBV5-5 and J is TRBJ2-1, with D maybe TRBD2 (5 bases). The length of the CDR3 is 12 residues. Germline V gene lookup returns CDR1 SGHKS and CDR2 YYEKEE (reference sequence). V was cut by 4 bases and J by 8 bases, with 10 bases left in between. CDR3 residues: CASSQRADEQFF. The CDR3 bases are TGTGCCAGCAGCCAGAGGGCAGATGAGCAGTTCTTC.

CDR3 loop: CASGLWAGVNYGYTF. DNA for the CDR3: TGTGCTAGTGGTTTGTGGGCAGGGGTCAACTATGGCTACACCTTC. The chain couples TRBV12-5 to TRBJ1-2; a weak D match, TRBD1 (6 bases). Trimming pared 2 bases from V and 2 bases from J, leaving 12 bases between. The CDR3 loop spans 15 amino acids. Germline-derived CDR1 and CDR2 are LGHNT and FRNRAP.

There are many counts of this clonotype. The chain combines TRBV20-1 with TRBJ1-2; D remains ambiguous. In germline, CDR1 is DFQATT, CDR2 SNEGSKA (reference sequence). V gave up 4 bases and J gave up 8 bases, with 17 bases separating them. The CDR3 runs to 13 residues. CDR3 loop: CSAKRLGRGGYTF. In DNA, the CDR3 is TGCAGTGCTAAAAGGTTGGGCCGAGGCGGCTACACCTTC.

This rearrangement joins TRBV9 to TRBJ2-5; 9 nucleotides align to TRBD1. Germline lookup yields CDR1 SGDLS and CDR2 YYNGEE. The length of the CDR3 is 14 residues. V trimming: 6 bases; J trimming: 4 bases; junction bases outside the gene matches: 7. Here the CDR3 reads CASNRDREGETQYF. Here the CDR3 DNA reads TGTGCCAGCAACCGGGACAGGGAAGGAGAGACCCAGTACTTC.

This sequence joins TRBV12-3 or TRBV12-4 and TRBJ2-4; D is perhaps TRBD2 (5 bases). V dropped 2 bases and J dropped 0 bases, with 11 bases sitting between them. The CDR3 runs to 16 residues. CDR3 sequence reads: CASSLPGKVAKNIQYF. CDR3 DNA: TGTGCCAGCAGTTTACCGGGGAAGGTAGCCAAAAACATTCAGTACTTC.

The chain carries TRBV28 and TRBJ1-6; a weak D match, TRBD1 (6 bases). Germline V gives CDR1 MDHEN, CDR2 SYDVKM. The length of the CDR3 is 19 residues. The ends were cut back, 6 bases at V and 0 bases at J, with 21 bases in the middle. CDR3 amino acids: CASRFPGQGSLSYNSPLHF. The CDR3 DNA reads as TGTGCCAGCAGGTTTCCTGGGCAGGGGTCTCTCTCCTATAATTCACCCCTCCACTTT.

The chain employs TRBV12-3 or TRBV12-4 and TRBJ2-1; D might be TRBD2 (5 bases). The CDR3 totals 11 residues. CDR3 in amino acids: CVSVEGDEQFF. The CDR3 DNA is TGTGTCAGTGTAGAGGGCGATGAGCAGTTCTTC.

This clonotype has a handful of counts. The J gene is TRBJ1-1, the V gene TRBV27; D is undetermined. This CDR3 is 14 amino acids long. V gave up 2 bases and J gave up 3 bases, with 10 bases separating them. CDR1 and CDR2 from the germline V gene are MNHEY and SMNVEV (reference sequence). CDR3 in DNA: TGTGCCAGCAGTTTAAGGCCTGCTGACACTGAAGCTTTCTTT. This gives the protein CASSLRPADTEAFF.

This clonotype was picked up many times. The chain joins TRBV7-8 to TRBJ2-7, with 8 bases aligning to TRBD1. Germline V lookup: CDR1 SGHVS, CDR2 FQNEAQ. CDR3 length equals 13 residues. J was trimmed by 1 base and V by 5 bases; bases with no gene match: 1. The CDR3 bases are TGTGCCAGCAGCGACAGGGGATCCTACGAGCAGTACGTC. It specifies CASSDRGSYEQYV.

The chain joins TRBV11-2 to TRBJ2-1; 8 nucleotides line up with TRBD1. V lost 0 bases and J lost 8; bases outside the gene matches: 6. The CDR3 consists of 15 residues. Germline lookup yields CDR1 SGHAT and CDR2 FQNNGV. Here the CDR3 reads CASSLDLDRADEQFF. In nucleotides, the CDR3 is TGTGCCAGCAGCTTAGATCTGGACAGGGCGGATGAGCAGTTCTTC.

The rearrangement joins TRBV10-3 to TRBJ1-1; 7 bases agree with TRBD1. This CDR3 has 14 residues. With 3 bases clipped from V and 6 bases from J, the junction kept 7 bases outside the gene matches. Germline V gives CDR1 ENHRY, CDR2 SYGVKD. The CDR3 protein is CAISEQDRVPEAFF. The CDR3 DNA reads TGTGCCATCAGTGAACAAGACAGGGTCCCTGAAGCTTTCTTT.

The chain joins TRBV20-1 to TRBJ2-1, with unresolved D. Germline loops: CDR1 DFQATT, CDR2 SNEGSKA (reference sequence). This CDR3 is built from 15 residues. V shed 5 bases and J shed 1 base, with 15 bases lying between them. CDR3 amino acids: CSAWSDTLSYNEQFF. CDR3 coding DNA: TGCAGTGCTTGGAGCGACACATTATCCTACAATGAGCAGTTCTTC.

The J gene is TRBJ1-2, the V gene TRBV19; the D is unclear. Trimming stripped 2 bases from V and 4 bases from J, with 8 bases between. The CDR3 spans 13 residues. Germline CDR1 is LNHDA and CDR2 is SQIVND (reference sequence). CDR3 protein: CASSISRSYGYTF. The CDR3 DNA is TGTGCCAGTAGTATAAGCCGGAGCTATGGCTACACCTTC. Based on the CDR3 plus reference TRBV19 and TRBJ1-2, the full variable domain is DGGITQSPKYLFRKEGQNVTLSCEQNLNHDAMYWYRQDPGQGLRLIYYSQIVNDFQKGDIAEGYSVSREKKESFPLTVTSAQKNPTAFYLCASSISRSYGYTFGSGTRLTVV.

This clonotype was seen a few times. DNA for the CDR3: TGTGCCAGTAGCAAGACTAGCTACACCGGGGAGCTGTTTTTT. Translation: CASSKTSYTGELFF. The chain carries TRBV19 and TRBJ2-2; TRBD2 aligns across 7 bases. This CDR3 spans 14 amino acids. Germline CDR1 is LNHDA and CDR2 is SQIVND (reference sequence). V was clipped by 6 bases and J by 3 bases; unmatched bases: 4.

The J gene is TRBJ2-1, the V gene TRBV29-1, with D possibly being TRBD2 (6 bases). The CDR3 contains 13 residues. Trimming pared 4 bases from V and 10 bases from J, leaving 17 bases between. Germline CDR1 and CDR2: SQVTM and ANQGSEA. CDR3 in amino acids: CSVGGGELNEQFF. The CDR3, as DNA: TGCAGCGTTGGGGGCGGGGAGCTGAACGAGCAGTTCTTC.

The chain combines TRBV19 with TRBJ1-2; no definite D call. This CDR3 region has 17 residues. V shed 5 bases and J shed 4 bases, with 23 bases lying between them. The V gene's germline CDR1 is LNHDA and CDR2 SQIVND (reference sequence). CDR3 in amino acids: CASSPEVYAVSGYGYTF. CDR3 DNA sequence: TGTGCCAGTAGTCCCGAAGTCTACGCGGTTTCCGGCTATGGCTACACCTTC.

Only a few counts were recorded for this clonotype. The V call is TRBV4-1, the J call TRBJ2-5, with 9 positions matching TRBD1. The ends lost 4 bases at V and 4 bases at J; junction bases unmatched: 4. Germline-derived CDR1 and CDR2 are MGHRA and YSYEKL. The CDR3 is 14 residues long. The CDR3 DNA sequence: TGCGCCAGCAGCCCGGAGGGACAGGGAGAGACCCAGTACTTC. Protein: CASSPEGQGETQYF.

This clonotype was seen a few times. CDR3 nucleotide sequence: TGTGCCAGCATCTCCTCTTTGGTCCCGAACACCGGGGAGCTGTTTTTT. This gives the protein CASISSLVPNTGELFF. The chain joins TRBV6-1 to TRBJ2-2; D ambiguous. The CDR3 is 16 amino acids. Germline loops: CDR1 MNHNS, CDR2 SASEGT. With 7 bases removed from V and 0 bases from J, the gap between germline ends came to 15 bases.

The V and J genes are TRBV6-2 or TRBV6-3 and TRBJ1-2; 7 bases agree with TRBD1. This CDR3 comprises 14 residues. CDR1 and CDR2 (germline): MNHEY, SVGEGT. V trimming: 6 bases; J trimming: 4 bases; junction bases outside the gene matches: 8. CDR3 coding DNA: TGTGCCAGCAGCCCCCGCGGGACAGTCTATGGCTACACCTTC. This codes for CASSPRGTVYGYTF.

V gene TRBV19 combines with J gene TRBJ1-1, with D perhaps TRBD1 (6 bases). Germline lookup yields CDR1 LNHDA and CDR2 SQIVND (reference sequence). Trimming left V 3 bases short and J 0 bases short, with 20 bases between. This CDR3 spans 18 amino acids. CDR3 in DNA: TGTGCCAGTAGTATTTCGGGGGGCTATACCCTTATGAACACTGAAGCTTTCTTT. Encoded protein: CASSISGGYTLMNTEAFF.